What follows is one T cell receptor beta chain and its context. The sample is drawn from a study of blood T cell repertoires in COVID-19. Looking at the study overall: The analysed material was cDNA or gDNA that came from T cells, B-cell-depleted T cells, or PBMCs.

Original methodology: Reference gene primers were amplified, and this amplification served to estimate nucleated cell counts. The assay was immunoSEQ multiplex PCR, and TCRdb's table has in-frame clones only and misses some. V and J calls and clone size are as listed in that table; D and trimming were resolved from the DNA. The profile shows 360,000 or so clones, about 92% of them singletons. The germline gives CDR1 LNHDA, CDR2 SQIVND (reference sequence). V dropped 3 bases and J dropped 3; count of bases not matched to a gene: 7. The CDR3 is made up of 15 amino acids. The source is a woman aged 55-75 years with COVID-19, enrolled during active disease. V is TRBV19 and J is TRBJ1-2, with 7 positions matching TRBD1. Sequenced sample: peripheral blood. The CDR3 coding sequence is TGTGCCAGTAGTATTAAAGGGGGCGGACACTATGGCTACACCTTC. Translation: CASSIKGGGHYGYTF.